This T cell receptor (beta chain) was identified in a study of technical replicates of blood from a few donors. This CDR3 contains 15 residues. Germline values: CDR1 WNHNN, CDR2 SYGVQD (reference sequence). Trimming removed 2 bases at V and 6 bases at J, with 14 bases between. The assay was immunoSEQ multiplex PCR, and TCRdb's table has in-frame clones only and misses some. The table records 100,000 or so clones, nearly 96% of them present only once. Sequenced material: T cells isolated from PBMCs. This TCR derives from a human donor in good health. The chain joins TRBV10-1 to TRBJ2-1, with D possibly being TRBD2 (5 bases). Here the CDR3 reads CASSEGTSRSNEQFF. CDR3 sequence (DNA): TGCGCCAGCAGTGAGGGAACTAGTAGGAGCAATGAGCAGTTCTTC.